The clone carrying this TCR beta chain was seen more than once but under ten times. This sample was included in a study of T-cell reconstitution after alpha-beta-depleted transplantation in children. This CDR3 has 15 amino acids. V lost 0 bases to trimming and J lost 4 bases; unmatched junction nucleotides: 3. Germline assignment: CDR1 DFQATT and CDR2 SNEGSKA (reference sequence). The library targeted TCRbeta and was prepared with unique molecular identifiers. TCRdb independently ran MiXCR on the PCR reads; one entry per CDR3 protein. This repertoire shows some 390,000 distinct CDR3 sequences, around 21% found once; its top ten account for approximately 3.8%.

The chain combines TRBV20-1 with TRBJ2-1; the match to TRBD1 covers 10 bases. Sequencing was performed on PBMCs from the stem cell graft donor, taken from the stem cell graft. This TCR was sampled from a human donor who donated a stem cell graft to a child with acute myeloid leukemia. In nucleotides, the CDR3 is TGCAGTGCTAGAGACGGGACAGGGGTATACAATGAGCAGTTCTTC. Translated, it gives CSARDGTGVYNEQFF.